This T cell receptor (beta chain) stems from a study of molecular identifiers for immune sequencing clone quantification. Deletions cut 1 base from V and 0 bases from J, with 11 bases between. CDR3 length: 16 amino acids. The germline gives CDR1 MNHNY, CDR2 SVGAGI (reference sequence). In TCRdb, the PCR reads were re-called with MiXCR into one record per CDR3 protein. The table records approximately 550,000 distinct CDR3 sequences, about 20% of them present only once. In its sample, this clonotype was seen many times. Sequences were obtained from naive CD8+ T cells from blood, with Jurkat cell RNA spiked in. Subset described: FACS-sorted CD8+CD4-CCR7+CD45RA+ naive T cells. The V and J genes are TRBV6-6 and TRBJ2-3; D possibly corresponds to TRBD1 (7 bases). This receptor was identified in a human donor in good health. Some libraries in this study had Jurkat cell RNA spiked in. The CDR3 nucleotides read TGTGCCAGCAGTTACTTACAGGGGACTAGCACAGATACGCAGTATTTT. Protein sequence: CASSYLQGTSTDTQYF.